These T cell receptor beta chains were read from a single sample in a study of T-cell memory formation after mild COVID-19. One entry per CDR3 protein results from TCRdb running MiXCR on the 5' RACE reads. The repertoire holds around 400,000 distinct CDR3 sequences, approximately 25% seen once, with roughly 8.7% in the top ten. The specimen sequenced was PBMCs or a T cell subset sorted from them (not recorded which). These receptor sequences come from an adult woman who had mild COVID-19 (a few samples of this study predate the infection). Cell type and time point are not known. The CDR3 runs from the conserved cysteine through the conserved F or W. D genes are given only for firm matches. The size of a clone is reported for some rows only, either as once, few or many, or as a class for expanded clones.

j_gene | d_gene | abundance | v_gene | CDR3aa | CDR3nt
TRBJ1-1 | NA | NA | TRBV19 | CASRGRGMNTEAFF | TGTGCCAGTAGAGGACGGGGGATGAACACTGAAGCTTTCTTT
TRBJ2-7 | TRBD1 | NA | TRBV4-3 | CASSHGTAAPYEQYF | TGCGCCAGCAGCCATGGGACAGCCGCCCCCTACGAGCAGTACTTC
TRBJ2-1 | TRBD2 | NA | TRBV20-1 | CSVSGGAVYNEQFF | TGCAGTGTTAGCGGGGGGGCTGTCTACAATGAGCAGTTCTTC
TRBJ2-7 | TRBD1 | NA | TRBV20-1 | CSASKQGKGEQYF | TGCAGTGCTAGTAAACAGGGGAAGGGCGAGCAGTACTTC
TRBJ1-1 | NA | NA | TRBV20-1 | CSASDGPGTEAFF | TGCAGTGCTTCGGACGGGCCGGGAACTGAAGCTTTCTTT
TRBJ2-6 | TRBD1 | NA | TRBV15 | CATSRAEGASGANVLTF | TGTGCCACCAGCAGAGCAGAGGGGGCGTCTGGGGCCAACGTCCTGACTTTC
TRBJ2-2 | NA | NA | TRBV5-6 | CASSPGGNTGELFF | TGTGCCAGCAGCCCTGGGGGAAACACCGGGGAGCTGTTTTTT
TRBJ1-2 | NA | few | TRBV20-1 | CSAPDRPSNYGYTF | TGCAGTGCACCAGACAGGCCCTCTAACTATGGCTACACCTTC
TRBJ1-2 | TRBD1 | once | TRBV5-6 | CASSLIARGTGGYTF | TGTGCCAGCAGCTTGATCGCCAGGGGGACTGGCGGCTACACCTTC
TRBJ1-2 | NA | few | TRBV4-3 | CASSQDLLGSNYGYTF | TGCGCCAGCAGCCAAGATCTTCTGGGATCTAACTATGGCTACACCTTC
TRBJ1-4 | NA | few | TRBV6-6 | CASSGGVWLSEKLFF | TGTGCCAGCAGCGGTGGGGTTTGGTTAAGTGAAAAACTGTTTTTT
TRBJ2-5 | TRBD2 | many | TRBV7-9 | CASSSAGQETQYF | TGTGCCAGCAGCTCAGCGGGACAAGAGACCCAGTACTTC
TRBJ2-7 | NA | few | TRBV18 | CASSPREGSAYEQYF | TGTGCCAGCTCACCACGGGAAGGGAGCGCCTACGAGCAGTACTTC
TRBJ2-3 | NA | NA | TRBV7-2 | CASSPQGRGDTQYF | TGTGCCAGCAGCCCGCAAGGTCGAGGAGATACGCAGTATTTT
TRBJ2-1 | NA | few | TRBV18 | CASSQGFENEQFF | TGTGCCAGCTCCCAGGGGTTTGAGAATGAGCAGTTCTTC
TRBJ2-7 | TRBD1 | few | TRBV12-3/TRBV12-4 | CASSFPGQGVHEQYF | TGTGCCAGCAGTTTTCCGGGACAGGGTGTCCACGAGCAGTACTTC
TRBJ2-1 | TRBD2 | NA | TRBV12-3/TRBV12-4 | CASLPSGGVNEQFF | TGTGCCAGCCTACCTAGCGGGGGAGTGAATGAGCAGTTCTTC
TRBJ2-5 | NA | NA | TRBV11-2 | CASSPLGGEGQETQYF | TGTGCCAGCAGCCCTTTGGGGGGAGAGGGGCAAGAGACCCAGTACTTC
TRBJ2-7 | NA | once | TRBV6-5 | CASSYRSPSYEQYF | TGTGCCAGCAGTTACCGTTCCCCCTCCTACGAGCAGTACTTC
TRBJ1-5 | NA | many | TRBV12-3/TRBV12-4 | CASKAGSGGQPQHF | TGTGCCAGCAAGGCCGGCTCAGGAGGTCAGCCCCAGCATTTT
TRBJ2-1 | TRBD2 | many | TRBV7-6 | CASSHSSGDSYNEQFF | TGTGCCAGCAGCCACTCTAGCGGTGACTCCTACAATGAGCAGTTCTTC
TRBJ1-3 | TRBD1 | many | TRBV30 | CAWRLNRGYGGNTIYF | TGTGCCTGGAGGCTCAACAGGGGATATGGTGGAAACACCATATATTTT
TRBJ2-5 | TRBD1 | many | TRBV5-6 | CASSLYSGTEQETQYF | TGTGCCAGCAGCTTGTATTCAGGGACAGAGCAAGAGACCCAGTACTTC
TRBJ2-6 | NA | many | TRBV7-2 | CASSPGPGRSGANVLTF | TGTGCCAGCAGCCCCGGGCCGGGGAGGTCTGGGGCCAACGTCCTGACTTTC
TRBJ2-4 | NA | NA | TRBV5-1 | CASSLGDGTKNIQYF | TGCGCCAGCAGCTTGGGGGACGGAACCAAAAACATTCAGTACTTC
TRBJ1-1 | NA | few | TRBV29-1 | CSVYSVNTEAFF | TGCAGCGTTTATTCGGTAAACACTGAAGCTTTCTTT
TRBJ2-7 | NA | many | TRBV20-1 | CSARAMTIGGIYEQYF | TGCAGTGCTAGAGCGATGACAATCGGGGGCATCTACGAGCAGTACTTC
TRBJ2-7 | TRBD1 | few | TRBV6-2/TRBV6-3 | CASSYSLQGASSYEQYF | TGTGCCAGCAGTTACTCGTTGCAGGGGGCCAGTTCCTACGAGCAGTACTTC
TRBJ2-7 | TRBD1 | NA | TRBV9 | CASSAPDREDEQYF | TGTGCCAGCAGCGCCCCGGACAGGGAAGACGAGCAGTACTTC
TRBJ2-5 | NA | many | TRBV7-9 | CASSSLRGEETQYF | TGTGCCAGCAGCTCGCTTCGGGGCGAAGAGACCCAGTACTTC
TRBJ2-7 | TRBD2 | few | TRBV20-1 | CSARDRLRELGYEQYF | TGCAGTGCTAGAGATCGGTTGCGGGAGTTGGGGTACGAGCAGTACTTC
TRBJ1-5 | NA | few | TRBV3-1 | CASSQVATQPQHF | TGTGCCAGCAGCCAAGTGGCAACTCAGCCCCAGCATTTT
TRBJ2-1 | TRBD2 | few | TRBV6-5 | CASRLIAGGNTRRHEQFF | TGTGCCAGCAGACTGATAGCGGGAGGTAACACGCGACGCCATGAGCAGTTCTTC
TRBJ2-1 | NA | NA | TRBV29-1 | CSVDISGTNEQFF | TGCAGCGTTGACATTTCGGGGACAAATGAGCAGTTCTTC
TRBJ1-1 | NA | NA | TRBV6-2/TRBV6-3 | CASSSLRGRGSTEAFF | TGTGCCAGCAGTTCTCTGAGGGGCCGGGGAAGCACTGAAGCTTTCTTT
TRBJ2-2 | NA | few | TRBV5-1 | CASSSSSGNTGELFF | TGCGCCAGCAGCTCGTCATCGGGGAACACCGGGGAGCTGTTTTTT
TRBJ2-5 | NA | NA | TRBV7-6 | CASSLGLTVQETQYF | TGTGCCAGCAGCTTAGGGTTAACAGTCCAAGAGACCCAGTACTTC
TRBJ2-7 | TRBD2 | NA | TRBV12-5 | CASGLVLRGSGTSGSGVTYEQYF | TGTGCTAGTGGTTTGGTTCTACGGGGCTCCGGGACTAGCGGGAGCGGGGTAACCTACGAGCAGTACTTC
TRBJ2-4 | TRBD2 | NA | TRBV27 | CASTSRGGAKNIQYF | TGTGCCAGCACCTCCCGGGGGGGTGCCAAAAACATTCAGTACTTC
TRBJ1-1 | NA | NA | TRBV4-2 | CASSQALGLQGSTEAFF | TGTGCCAGCAGCCAAGCCTTAGGACTCCAAGGCTCCACTGAAGCTTTCTTT
TRBJ1-5 | NA | NA | TRBV6-5 | CASSYGQFNQPQHF | TGTGCCAGCAGTTACGGACAGTTCAATCAGCCCCAGCATTTT
TRBJ2-7 | TRBD1 | many | TRBV29-1 | CSVPGQGVGEQYF | TGCAGCGTCCCGGGACAGGGGGTGGGCGAGCAGTACTTC
TRBJ1-1 | NA | few | TRBV12-3/TRBV12-4 | CASSQGPPWTEAFF | TGTGCCAGCAGTCAGGGGCCCCCTTGGACTGAAGCTTTCTTT
TRBJ2-5 | TRBD1 | few | TRBV7-9 | CASSLSLRDSQETQYF | TGTGCCAGCAGCTTGTCTCTGAGGGACAGCCAAGAGACCCAGTACTTC
TRBJ2-2 | TRBD2 | few | TRBV4-2 | CASRRLAGGPNTGELFF | TGTGCCAGCAGGCGACTAGCGGGAGGACCGAACACCGGGGAGCTGTTTTTT
TRBJ1-1 | NA | NA | TRBV5-1 | CASSFTFRDPNTEAFF | TGCGCCAGCAGCTTTACCTTCAGGGACCCTAACACTGAAGCTTTCTTT
TRBJ2-1 | NA | NA | TRBV7-6 | CASSFGDAVLNNEQFF | TGTGCCAGCAGCTTCGGGGACGCAGTGTTGAACAATGAGCAGTTCTTC
TRBJ2-1 | TRBD2 | NA | TRBV11-3 | CASSLGSGGAAYNEQFF | TGTGCCAGCAGCTTAGGTAGCGGGGGGGCGGCCTACAATGAGCAGTTCTTC
TRBJ1-1 | NA | NA | TRBV30 | CAWRGQHSAYTEAFF | TGTGCCTGGAGAGGACAGCACTCAGCATACACTGAAGCTTTCTTT
TRBJ2-7 | NA | NA | TRBV27 | CASSLADSRAYEQYF | TGTGCCAGCAGTTTAGCGGACTCGAGAGCCTACGAGCAGTACTTC
TRBJ1-5 | NA | NA | TRBV12-3/TRBV12-4 | CASSTIRDNQPQHF | TGTGCCAGCAGTACTATCAGGGACAATCAGCCCCAGCATTTT
TRBJ1-1 | NA | few | TRBV4-2 | CASSQGQAHTEAFF | TGTGCCAGCAGCCAAGGACAGGCTCACACTGAAGCTTTCTTT
TRBJ1-1 | NA | few | TRBV19 | CASSRSGANTEAFF | TGTGCCAGTAGTAGGTCCGGGGCGAACACTGAAGCTTTCTTT
TRBJ2-6 | TRBD2 | NA | TRBV6-5 | CASSSLLAGGHSGANVLTF | TGTGCCAGCAGTTCCCTACTAGCGGGAGGACACTCTGGGGCCAACGTCCTGACTTTC